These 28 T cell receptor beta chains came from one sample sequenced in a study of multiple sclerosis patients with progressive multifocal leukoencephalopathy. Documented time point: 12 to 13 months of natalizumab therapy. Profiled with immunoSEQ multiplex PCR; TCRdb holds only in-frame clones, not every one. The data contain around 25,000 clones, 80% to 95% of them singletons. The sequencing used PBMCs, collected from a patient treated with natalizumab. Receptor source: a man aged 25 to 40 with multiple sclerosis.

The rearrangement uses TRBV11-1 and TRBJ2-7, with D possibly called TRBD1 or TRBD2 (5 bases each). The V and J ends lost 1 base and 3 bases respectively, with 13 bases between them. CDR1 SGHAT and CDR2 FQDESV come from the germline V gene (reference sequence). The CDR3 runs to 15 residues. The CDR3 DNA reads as TGTGCCAGCAGCTTAGGAGCCGGGACCATCTACGAGCAGTACTTC. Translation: CASSLGAGTIYEQYF.

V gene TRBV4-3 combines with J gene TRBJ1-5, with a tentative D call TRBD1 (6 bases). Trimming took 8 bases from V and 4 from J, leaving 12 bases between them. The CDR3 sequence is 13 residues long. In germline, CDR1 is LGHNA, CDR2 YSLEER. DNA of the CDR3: TGCGCCAGCCGAAGGGGGACGAATCAGCCCCAGCATTTT. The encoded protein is CASRRGTNQPQHF.

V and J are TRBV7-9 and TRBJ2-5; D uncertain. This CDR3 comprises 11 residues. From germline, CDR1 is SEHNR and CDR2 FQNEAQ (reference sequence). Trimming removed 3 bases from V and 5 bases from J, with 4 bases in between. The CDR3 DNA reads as TGTGCCAGCAGCTTCGCCGAGACCCAGTACTTC. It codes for CASSFAETQYF.

CDR3 loop: CASQTGGGETQYF. CDR3 DNA sequence: TGTGCCAGCCAAACCGGGGGAGGGGAGACCCAGTACTTC. The V and J genes are TRBV7-2 and TRBJ2-5; 7 bases line up with TRBD2. V lost 8 bases, J lost 5 bases, and 8 bases stayed unmatched. Germline values: CDR1 SGHTA, CDR2 FQGNSA. This CDR3 comprises 13 residues.

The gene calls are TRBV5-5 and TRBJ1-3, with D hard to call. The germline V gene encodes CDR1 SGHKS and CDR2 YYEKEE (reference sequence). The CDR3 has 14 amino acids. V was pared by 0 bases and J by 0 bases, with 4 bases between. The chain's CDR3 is CASSLVSSGNTIYF. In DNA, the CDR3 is TGTGCCAGCAGCTTGGTCAGCTCTGGAAACACCATATATTTT.

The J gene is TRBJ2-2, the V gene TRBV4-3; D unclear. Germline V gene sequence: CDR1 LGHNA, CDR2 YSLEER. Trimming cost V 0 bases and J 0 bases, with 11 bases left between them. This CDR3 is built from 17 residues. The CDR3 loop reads CASSQDVRISNTGELFF. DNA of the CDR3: TGCGCCAGCAGCCAAGACGTCAGGATTTCGAACACCGGGGAGCTGTTTTTT.

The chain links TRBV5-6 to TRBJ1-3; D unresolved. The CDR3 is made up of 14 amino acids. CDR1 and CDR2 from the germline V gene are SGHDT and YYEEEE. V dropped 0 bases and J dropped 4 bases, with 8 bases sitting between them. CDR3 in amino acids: CASSLAGDGNTIYF. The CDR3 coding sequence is TGTGCCAGCAGCTTGGCAGGAGACGGAAACACCATATATTTT. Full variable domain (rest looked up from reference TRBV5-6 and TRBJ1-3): DAGVTQSPTHLIKTRGQQVTLRCSPKSGHDTVSWYQQALGQGPQFIFQYYEEEERQRGNFPDRFSGHQFPNYSSELNVNALLLGDSALYLCASSLAGDGNTIYFGEGSWLTVV.

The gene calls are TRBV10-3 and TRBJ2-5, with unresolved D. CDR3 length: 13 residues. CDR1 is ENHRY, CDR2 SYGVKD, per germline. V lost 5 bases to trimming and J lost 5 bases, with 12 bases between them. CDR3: CAISLDPRETQYF. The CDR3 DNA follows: TGTGCCATCAGTCTGGACCCCCGGGAGACCCAGTACTTC.

CDR3 amino acids: CASSQDHGRRGQFF. In DNA form, the CDR3 reads TGCGCCAGCAGCCAAGATCACGGCCGGCGGGGGCAGTTCTTC. V gene TRBV4-3 combines with J gene TRBJ2-1, with a possible D match to TRBD2 (6 bases). CDR3 length: 14 residues. Germline loops: CDR1 LGHNA, CDR2 YSLEER. V was trimmed by 0 bases and J by 12 bases, leaving 15 bases between them.

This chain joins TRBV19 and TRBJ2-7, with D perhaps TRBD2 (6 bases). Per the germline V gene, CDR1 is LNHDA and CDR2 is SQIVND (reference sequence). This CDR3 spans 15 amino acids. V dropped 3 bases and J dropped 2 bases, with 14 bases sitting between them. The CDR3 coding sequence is TGTGCCAGTAGTATTTCGGCGGGAAGAACCTACGAGCAGTACTTC. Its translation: CASSISAGRTYEQYF.

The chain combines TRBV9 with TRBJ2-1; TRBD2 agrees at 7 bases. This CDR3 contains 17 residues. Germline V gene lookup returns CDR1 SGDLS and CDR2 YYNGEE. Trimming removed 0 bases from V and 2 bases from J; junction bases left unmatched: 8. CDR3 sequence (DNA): TGTGCCAGCAGCGTAGGGGGAGGGGCGGGGCCCTACAATGAGCAGTTCTTC. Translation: CASSVGGGAGPYNEQFF.

The DNA of the CDR3 is TGTGCCAGCAGGTCGGACGGGAGGGCGGGAAACACCATATATTTT. It is translated as CASRSDGRAGNTIYF. The V and J genes are TRBV7-2 and TRBJ1-3; the D is unclear. CDR1 and CDR2 (germline): SGHTA, FQGNSA. V dropped 6 bases and J dropped 4 bases, with 16 bases sitting between them. This CDR3 is 15 amino acids long. The full variable domain, completed using reference TRBV7-2 and TRBJ1-3, is GAGVSQSPSNKVTEKGKDVELRCDPISGHTALYWYRQSLGQGLEFLIYFQGNSAPDKSGLPSDRFSAERTGGSVSTLTIQRTQQEDSAVYLCASRSDGRAGNTIYFGEGSWLTVV.

In DNA, the CDR3 is TGTGCCAGCAGTTCAGTATCGGGGGCCGAAAAACTGTTTTTT. As protein: CASSSVSGAEKLFF. V and J are TRBV2 and TRBJ1-4; tentatively, D is TRBD1 (6 bases). Germline CDR1 SNHLY, CDR2 FYNNEI. CDR3 length: 14 amino acids. Trimming cost V 5 bases and J 8 bases, with 15 bases left between them.

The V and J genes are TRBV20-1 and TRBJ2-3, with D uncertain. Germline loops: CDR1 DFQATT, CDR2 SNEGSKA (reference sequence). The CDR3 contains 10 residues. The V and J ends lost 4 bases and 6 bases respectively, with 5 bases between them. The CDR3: CSAKSDTQYF. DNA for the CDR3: TGCAGTGCTAAGTCGGATACGCAGTATTTT.

Here the CDR3 DNA reads TGCGCCAGCAGGTCTGGGTACGAGCAGTACTTC. This gives the protein CASRSGYEQYF. V gene TRBV5-1 combines with J gene TRBJ2-7; D is ambiguous. Trimming left V 5 bases short and J 4 bases short, with 7 bases between. The V gene's germline CDR1 is SGHRS and CDR2 YFSETQ. CDR3 length equals 11 residues.

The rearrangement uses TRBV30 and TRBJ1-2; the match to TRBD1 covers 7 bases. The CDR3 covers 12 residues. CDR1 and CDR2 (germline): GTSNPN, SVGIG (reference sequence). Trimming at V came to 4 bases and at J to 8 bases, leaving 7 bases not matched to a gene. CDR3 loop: CAWIRDSQGYTF. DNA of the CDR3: TGTGCCTGGATCCGGGACAGCCAGGGCTACACCTTC.

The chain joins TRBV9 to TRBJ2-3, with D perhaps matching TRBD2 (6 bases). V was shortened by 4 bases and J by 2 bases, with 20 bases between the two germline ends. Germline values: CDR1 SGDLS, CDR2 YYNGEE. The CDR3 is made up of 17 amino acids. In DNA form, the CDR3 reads TGTGCCAGCAGCTCACAGACTAGTATACCCACCACAGATACGCAGTATTTT. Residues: CASSSQTSIPTTDTQYF.

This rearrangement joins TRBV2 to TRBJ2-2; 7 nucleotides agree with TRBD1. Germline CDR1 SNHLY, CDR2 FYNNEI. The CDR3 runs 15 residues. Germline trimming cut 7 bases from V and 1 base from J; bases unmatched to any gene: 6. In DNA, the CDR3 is TGTGCCAGCACCCCCGACAGGGTGAACACCGGGGAGCTGTTTTTT. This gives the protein CASTPDRVNTGELFF.

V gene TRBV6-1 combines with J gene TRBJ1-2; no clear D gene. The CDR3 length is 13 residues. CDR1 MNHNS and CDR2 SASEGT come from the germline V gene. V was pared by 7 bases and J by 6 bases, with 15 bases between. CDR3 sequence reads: CASTVRVEDGYTF. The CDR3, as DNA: TGTGCCAGCACCGTAAGGGTAGAGGATGGCTACACCTTC.

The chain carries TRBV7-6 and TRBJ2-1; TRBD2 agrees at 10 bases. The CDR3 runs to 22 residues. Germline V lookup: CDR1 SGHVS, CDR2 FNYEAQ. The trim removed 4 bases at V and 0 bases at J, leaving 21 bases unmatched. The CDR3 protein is CASSSPESRASGSQFSYNEQFF. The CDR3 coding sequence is TGTGCCAGCAGCTCCCCCGAAAGTAGGGCTAGCGGGAGTCAGTTCTCCTACAATGAGCAGTTCTTC.

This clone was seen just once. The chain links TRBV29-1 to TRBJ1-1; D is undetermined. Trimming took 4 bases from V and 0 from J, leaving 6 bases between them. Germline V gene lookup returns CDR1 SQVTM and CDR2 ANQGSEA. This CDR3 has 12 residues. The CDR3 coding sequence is TGCAGCGTTGGCAGACTGAACACTGAAGCTTTCTTT. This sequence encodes CSVGRLNTEAFF.

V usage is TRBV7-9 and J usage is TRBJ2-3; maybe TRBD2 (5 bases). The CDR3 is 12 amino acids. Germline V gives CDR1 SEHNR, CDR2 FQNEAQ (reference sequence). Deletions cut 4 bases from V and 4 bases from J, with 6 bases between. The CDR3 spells CASSSLADTQYF. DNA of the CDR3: TGTGCCAGCAGCTCACTAGCAGATACGCAGTATTTT. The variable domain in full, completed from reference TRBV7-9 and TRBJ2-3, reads DTGVSQNPRHKITKRGQNVTFRCDPISEHNRLYWYRQTLGQGPEFLTYFQNEAQLEKSRLLSDRFSAERPKGSFSTLEIQRTEQGDSAMYLCASSSLADTQYFGPGTRLTVL.

Here the CDR3 reads CASSFTRNSPLHF. The CDR3 bases are TGTGCCAGCAGCTTTACCAGAAATTCACCCCTCCACTTT. The chain uses TRBV5-4 and TRBJ1-6; D gene ambiguous. The CDR3 runs 13 residues. V was cut by 2 bases and J by 7 bases, with 7 bases left in between. Germline loops: CDR1 SGHNT, CDR2 YYREEE (reference sequence).

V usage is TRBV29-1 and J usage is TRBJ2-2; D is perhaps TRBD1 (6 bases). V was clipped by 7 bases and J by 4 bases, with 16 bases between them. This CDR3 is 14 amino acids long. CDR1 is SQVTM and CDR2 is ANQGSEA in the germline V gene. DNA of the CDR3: TGCAGCGCCCGAGGGGGTTCCGGCACCGGGGAGCTGTTTTTT. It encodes CSARGGSGTGELFF.

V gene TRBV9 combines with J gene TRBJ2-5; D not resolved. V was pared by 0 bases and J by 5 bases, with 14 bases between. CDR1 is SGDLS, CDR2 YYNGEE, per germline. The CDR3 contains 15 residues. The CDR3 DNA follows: TGTGCCAGCAGCGTAGGAGTTTCCCCCGGGGAGACCCAGTACTTC. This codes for CASSVGVSPGETQYF.

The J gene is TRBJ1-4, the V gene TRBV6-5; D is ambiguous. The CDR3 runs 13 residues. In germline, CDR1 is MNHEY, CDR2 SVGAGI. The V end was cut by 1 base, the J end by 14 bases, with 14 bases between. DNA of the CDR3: TGTGCCAGCAGTTACTTAGGAGGGCAATGGCTGTTTTTT. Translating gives CASSYLGGQWLFF.

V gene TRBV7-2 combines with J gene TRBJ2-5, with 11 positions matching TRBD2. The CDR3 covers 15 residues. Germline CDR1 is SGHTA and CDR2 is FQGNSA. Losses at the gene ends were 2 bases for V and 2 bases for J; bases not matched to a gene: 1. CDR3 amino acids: CASSLLAGGQETQYF. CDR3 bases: TGTGCCAGCAGCTTATTAGCGGGAGGGCAAGAGACCCAGTACTTC. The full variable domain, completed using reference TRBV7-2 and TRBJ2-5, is GAGVSQSPSNKVTEKGKDVELRCDPISGHTALYWYRQSLGQGLEFLIYFQGNSAPDKSGLPSDRFSAERTGGSVSTLTIQRTQQEDSAVYLCASSLLAGGQETQYFGPGTRLLVL.

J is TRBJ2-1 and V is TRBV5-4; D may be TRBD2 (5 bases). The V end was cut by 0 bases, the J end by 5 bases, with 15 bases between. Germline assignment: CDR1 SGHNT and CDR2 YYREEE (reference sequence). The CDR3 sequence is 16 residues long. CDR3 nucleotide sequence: TGTGCCAGCAGCTTGGAACTCGGGAAAGGGAACAATGAGCAGTTCTTC. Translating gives CASSLELGKGNNEQFF.